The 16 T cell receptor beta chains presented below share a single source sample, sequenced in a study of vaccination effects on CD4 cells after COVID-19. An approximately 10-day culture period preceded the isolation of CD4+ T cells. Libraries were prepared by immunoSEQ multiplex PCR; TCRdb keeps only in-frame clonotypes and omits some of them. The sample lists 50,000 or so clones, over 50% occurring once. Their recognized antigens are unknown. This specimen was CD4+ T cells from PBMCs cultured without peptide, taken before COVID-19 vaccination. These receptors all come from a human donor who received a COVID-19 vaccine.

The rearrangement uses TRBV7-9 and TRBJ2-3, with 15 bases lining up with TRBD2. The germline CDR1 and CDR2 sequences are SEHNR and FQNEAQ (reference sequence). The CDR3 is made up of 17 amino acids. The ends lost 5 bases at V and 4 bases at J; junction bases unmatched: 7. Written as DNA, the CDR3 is TGTGCCAGCAGCCCCCCGGGACTAGCGGGAGGTGCAGATACGCAGTATTTT. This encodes CASSPPGLAGGADTQYF.

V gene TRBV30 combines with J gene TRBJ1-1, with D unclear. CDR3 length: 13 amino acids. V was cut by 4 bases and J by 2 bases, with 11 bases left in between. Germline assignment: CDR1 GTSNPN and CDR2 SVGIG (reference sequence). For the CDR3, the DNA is TGTGCCTGGACGGCCTCGCTAAACACTGAAGCTTTCTTT. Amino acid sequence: CAWTASLNTEAFF.

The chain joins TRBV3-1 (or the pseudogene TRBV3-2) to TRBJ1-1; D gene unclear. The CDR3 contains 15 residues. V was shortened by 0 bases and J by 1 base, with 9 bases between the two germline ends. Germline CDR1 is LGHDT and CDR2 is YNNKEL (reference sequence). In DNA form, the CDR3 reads TGTGCCAGCAGCCAAGATTGGAGGGCGAACACTGAAGCTTTCTTT. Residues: CASSQDWRANTEAFF.

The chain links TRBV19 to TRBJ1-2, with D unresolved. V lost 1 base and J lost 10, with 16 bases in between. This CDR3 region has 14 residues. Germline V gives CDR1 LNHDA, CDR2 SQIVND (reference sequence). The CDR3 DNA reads TGTGCCAGTAGTATAGTGCCGCTTTGGAAGGACTACACCTTC. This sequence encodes CASSIVPLWKDYTF. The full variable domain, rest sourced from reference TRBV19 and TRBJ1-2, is DGGITQSPKYLFRKEGQNVTLSCEQNLNHDAMYWYRQDPGQGLRLIYYSQIVNDFQKGDIAEGYSVSREKKESFPLTVTSAQKNPTAFYLCASSIVPLWKDYTFGSGTRLTVV.

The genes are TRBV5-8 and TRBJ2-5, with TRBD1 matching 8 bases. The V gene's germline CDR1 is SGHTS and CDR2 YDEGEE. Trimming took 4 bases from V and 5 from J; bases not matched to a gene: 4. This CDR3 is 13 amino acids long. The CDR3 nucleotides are TGTGCCAGCAGCGACCGGGACAGGGAGACCCAGTACTTC. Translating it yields CASSDRDRETQYF.

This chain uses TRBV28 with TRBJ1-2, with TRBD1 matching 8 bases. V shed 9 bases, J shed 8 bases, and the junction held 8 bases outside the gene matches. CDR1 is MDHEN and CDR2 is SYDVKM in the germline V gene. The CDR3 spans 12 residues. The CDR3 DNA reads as TGTGCCAGTAAGACAGGGGACGGCGGCTACACCTTC. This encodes CASKTGDGGYTF.

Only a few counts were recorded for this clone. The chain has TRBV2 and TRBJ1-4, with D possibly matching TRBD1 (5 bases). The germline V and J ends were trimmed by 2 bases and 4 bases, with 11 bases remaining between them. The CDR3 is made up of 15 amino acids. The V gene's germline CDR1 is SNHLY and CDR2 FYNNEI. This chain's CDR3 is CASSEQGLSNEKLFF. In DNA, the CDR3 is TGTGCCAGCAGTGAACAGGGTCTTAGTAATGAAAAACTGTTTTTT.

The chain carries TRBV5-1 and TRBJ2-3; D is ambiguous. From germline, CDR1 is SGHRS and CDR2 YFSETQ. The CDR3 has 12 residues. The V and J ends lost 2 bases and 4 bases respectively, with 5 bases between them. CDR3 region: CASSLRADTQYF. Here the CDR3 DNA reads TGCGCCAGCAGCTTAAGGGCAGATACGCAGTATTTT.

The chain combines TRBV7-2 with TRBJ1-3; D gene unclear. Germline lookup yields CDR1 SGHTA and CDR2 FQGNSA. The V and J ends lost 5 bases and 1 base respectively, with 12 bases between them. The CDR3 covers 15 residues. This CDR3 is CASSLQGQSGNTIYF. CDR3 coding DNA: TGTGCCAGCAGCCTACAAGGGCAGTCTGGAAACACCATATATTTT.

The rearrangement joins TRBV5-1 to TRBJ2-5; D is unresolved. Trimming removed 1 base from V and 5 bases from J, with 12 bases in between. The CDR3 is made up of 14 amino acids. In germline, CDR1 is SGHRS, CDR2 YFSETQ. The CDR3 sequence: CASSLRPSFETQYF. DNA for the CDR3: TGCGCCAGCAGCTTGCGGCCTTCGTTTGAGACCCAGTACTTC.

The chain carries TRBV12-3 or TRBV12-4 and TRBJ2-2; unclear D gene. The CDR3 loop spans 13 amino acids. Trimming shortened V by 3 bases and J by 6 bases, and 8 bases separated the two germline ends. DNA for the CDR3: TGTGCCAGCAGTTTGAGTACGGCCGGGGAGCTGTTTTTT. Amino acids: CASSLSTAGELFF.

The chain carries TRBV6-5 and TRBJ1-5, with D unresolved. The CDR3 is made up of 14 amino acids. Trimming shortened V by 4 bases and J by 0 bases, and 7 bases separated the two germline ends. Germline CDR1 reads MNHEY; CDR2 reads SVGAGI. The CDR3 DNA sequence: TGTGCCAGCAGTTCTCAGTATAGCAATCAGCCCCAGCATTTT. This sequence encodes CASSSQYSNQPQHF.

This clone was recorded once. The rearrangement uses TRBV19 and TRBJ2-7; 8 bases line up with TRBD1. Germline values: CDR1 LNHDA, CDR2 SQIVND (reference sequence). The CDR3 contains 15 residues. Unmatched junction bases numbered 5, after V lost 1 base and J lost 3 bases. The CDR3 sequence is CASSIAGTGDYEQYF. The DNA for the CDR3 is TGTGCCAGTAGTATAGCCGGGACAGGCGACTACGAGCAGTACTTC.

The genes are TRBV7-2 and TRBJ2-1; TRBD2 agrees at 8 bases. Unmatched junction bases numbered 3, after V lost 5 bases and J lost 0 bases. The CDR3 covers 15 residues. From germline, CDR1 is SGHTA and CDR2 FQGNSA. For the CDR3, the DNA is TGTGCCAGCAGCATTAGCGGGGCCTCCTACAATGAGCAGTTCTTC. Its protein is CASSISGASYNEQFF.

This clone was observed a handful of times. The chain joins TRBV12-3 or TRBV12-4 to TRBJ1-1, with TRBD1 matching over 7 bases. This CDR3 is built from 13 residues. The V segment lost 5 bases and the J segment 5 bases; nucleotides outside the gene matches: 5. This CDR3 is CASSQLQGTEAFF. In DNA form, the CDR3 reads TGTGCCAGCAGTCAATTACAGGGGACTGAAGCTTTCTTT.

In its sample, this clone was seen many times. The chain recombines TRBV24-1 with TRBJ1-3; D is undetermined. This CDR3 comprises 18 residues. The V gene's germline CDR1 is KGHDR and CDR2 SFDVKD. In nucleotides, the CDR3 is TGTTTATCCACCAGTTTGAATCGTAGGTGGAGGGCCGGAAACACCATATATTTT. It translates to CLSTSLNRRWRAGNTIYF.